This TCR beta chain was recorded in a study of blood T cell repertoires in COVID-19. Overall study: COVID-19 samples, acute and convalescent, were from the United States, Italy and Spain. The cDNA or gDNA used as material had been derived from T cells, B-cell-depleted T cells, or PBMCs.

This CDR3 is built from 14 residues. Germline lookup yields CDR1 MNHEY and CDR2 SVGAGI. V shed 4 bases, J shed 1 base, and the junction held 0 bases outside the gene matches. In the study's own analysis: Reference gene primer amplification yielded estimated nucleated cell counts. The method was immunoSEQ multiplex PCR; TCRdb's version includes in-frame clones alone and lacks a portion of them. D and trimming were read from the DNA, whereas the V and J calls and clone size are those reported in that table. This sample has 120,000 to 150,000 clones, with approximately 88% found just once. The sequence came from a human donor in a cohort sampled during active COVID-19. Sequenced sample: peripheral blood. The J gene is TRBJ1-1, the V gene TRBV6-5, with TRBD1 matching 10 bases. CDR3 DNA: TGTGCCAGCAGTTGGGACAGGGGGAACACTGAAGCTTTCTTT. Translating gives CASSWDRGNTEAFF.